This is a list of T cell receptor beta chains from one sample in a study of CD8 T cells in ankylosing spondylitis. Each CDR3 protein is one row after TCRdb ran MiXCR on the 5' RACE reads. The table shows about 260,000 distinct CDR3 sequences, with roughly 20% occurring only once. Sequenced sample: blood, either unsorted or a sorted T cell fraction (not recorded which). The origin of the receptors is a male donor with ankylosing spondylitis or in good health (not recorded which). The CDR3 runs from the conserved cysteine through the conserved F or W. The order of the fields is J gene, D gene, V gene, clone size, CDR3 DNA, CDR3 protein. D genes are given only for firm matches. Only part of the rows carry a size: once, few, many, or a class if the clone is expanded.

TRBJ2-1	-	TRBV9	-	TGTGCCAGCAGCGCGGACGTGGTTAGGAATGAGCAGTTCTTC	CASSADVVRNEQFF
TRBJ2-1	TRBD2	TRBV27	few	TGTGCCAGCAGAAAGGGAGGGATACTTGAGCAGTTCTTC	CASRKGGILEQFF
TRBJ2-2	TRBD1	TRBV14	-	TGTGCCAGCAGCCAAGATGTTCGTTGGCAGGGGGCGGCCACCGGGGAGCTGTTTTTT	CASSQDVRWQGAATGELFF
TRBJ1-6	-	TRBV28	-	TGTGCCAGCAGTTCACCCGACAGCTATAATTCACCCCTCCACTTT	CASSSPDSYNSPLHF
TRBJ2-2	-	TRBV10-2	few	TGCGCCAGCAAAGGGGTGGGCAGCTTGAACACCGGGGAGCTGTTTTTT	CASKGVGSLNTGELFF
TRBJ2-2	-	TRBV29-1	few	TGCAGCGTCCGGGACACGTTTGTAAAAACGAACACCGGGGAGCTGTTTTTT	CSVRDTFVKTNTGELFF
TRBJ1-3	-	TRBV9	-	TGTGCCAGCAGCGTAGCTGGACGCATCTCTGGAAACACCATATATTTT	CASSVAGRISGNTIYF
TRBJ2-3	TRBD2	TRBV20-1	-	TGCAGTGCTAGAGTTGTAGCGGGAGGGATCGCAGATACGCAGTATTTT	CSARVVAGGIADTQYF
TRBJ2-5	TRBD2	TRBV5-1	few	TGCGCCAGCAGCTTGGGGACTAGCTCAGAGACCCAGTACTTC	CASSLGTSSETQYF
TRBJ1-5	-	TRBV6-1	few	TGTGCCAGCAGTGGGACCTCGCACGATCAGCCCCAGCATTTT	CASSGTSHDQPQHF